This record looks at one T cell receptor beta chain sequence and its context. 60 Vbeta and 13 Jbeta primers were used in PCR. Some clones are missing from TCRdb's copy, which holds only in-frame ones; the method was immunoSEQ multiplex PCR. The data contain 150,000 to 200,000 clones, around 83% of them singletons. This entry belongs to a study of cytomegalovirus exposure and HLA in healthy donors. CDR3 length: 15 amino acids. Germline values: CDR1 KGHSH, CDR2 LQKENI. V trimming: 2 bases; J trimming: 4 bases; junction bases outside the gene matches: 2. It was healthy bone marrow donors who served as donors.

The sequencing sample was made of PBMCs. V is TRBV18 and J is TRBJ2-1, with 10 bases identical to TRBD2. The sequence derives from a woman aged 45-65 years in good health and CMV-seropositive. CDR3 residues: CASSPGLADYNEQFF. The CDR3 DNA sequence: TGTGCCAGCTCACCAGGACTAGCGGATTACAATGAGCAGTTCTTC. Full variable domain (rest looked up from reference TRBV18 and TRBJ2-1): NAGVMQNPRHLVRRRGQEARLRCSPMKGHSHVYWYRQLPEEGLKFMVYLQKENIIDESGMPKERFSAEFPKEGPSILRIQQVVRGDSAAYFCASSPGLADYNEQFFGPGTRLTVL.